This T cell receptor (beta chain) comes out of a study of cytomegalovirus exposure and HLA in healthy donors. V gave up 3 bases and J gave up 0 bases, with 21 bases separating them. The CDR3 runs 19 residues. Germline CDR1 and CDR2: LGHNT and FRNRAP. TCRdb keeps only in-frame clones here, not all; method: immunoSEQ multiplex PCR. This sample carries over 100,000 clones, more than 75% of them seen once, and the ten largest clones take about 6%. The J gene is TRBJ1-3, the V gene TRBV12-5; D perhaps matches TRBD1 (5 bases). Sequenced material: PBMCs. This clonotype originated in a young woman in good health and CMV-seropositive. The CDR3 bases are TGTGCTAGTGGTTTAGGCAGGGTTAGTATTAACAGCTCTGGAAACACCATATATTTT. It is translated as CASGLGRVSINSSGNTIYF. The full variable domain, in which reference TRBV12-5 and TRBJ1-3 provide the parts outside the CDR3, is DARVTQTPRHKVTEMGQEVTMRCQPILGHNTVFWYRQTMMQGLELLAYFRNRAPLDDSGMPKDRFSAEMPDATLATLKIQPSEPRDSAVYFCASGLGRVSINSSGNTIYFGEGSWLTVV.